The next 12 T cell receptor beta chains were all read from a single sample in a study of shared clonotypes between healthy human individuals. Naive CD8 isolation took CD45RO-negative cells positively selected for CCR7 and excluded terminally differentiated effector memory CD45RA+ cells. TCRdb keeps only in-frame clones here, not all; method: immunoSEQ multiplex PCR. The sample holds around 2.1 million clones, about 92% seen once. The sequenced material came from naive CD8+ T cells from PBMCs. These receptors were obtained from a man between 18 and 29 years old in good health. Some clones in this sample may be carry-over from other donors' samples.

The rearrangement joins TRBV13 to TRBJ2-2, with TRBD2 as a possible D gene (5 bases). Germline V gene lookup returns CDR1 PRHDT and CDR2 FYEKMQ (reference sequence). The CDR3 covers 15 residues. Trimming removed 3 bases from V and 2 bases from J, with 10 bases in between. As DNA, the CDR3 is TGTGCCAGCAGCTTTGGCGGGTCAAACACCGGGGAGCTGTTTTTT. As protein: CASSFGGSNTGELFF.

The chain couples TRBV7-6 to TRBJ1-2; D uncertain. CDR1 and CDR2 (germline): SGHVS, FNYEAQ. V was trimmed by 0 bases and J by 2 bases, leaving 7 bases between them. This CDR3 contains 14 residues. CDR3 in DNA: TGTGCCAGCAGCTTAGCGGCCGAGAACTATGGCTACACCTTC. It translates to CASSLAAENYGYTF.

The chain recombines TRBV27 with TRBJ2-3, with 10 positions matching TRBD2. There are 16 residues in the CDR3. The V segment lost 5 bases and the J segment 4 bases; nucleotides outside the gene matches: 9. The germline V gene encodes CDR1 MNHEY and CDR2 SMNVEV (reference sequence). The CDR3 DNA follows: TGTGCCAGCAGTATCCTAGCGGGAGAGTTCGCAGATACGCAGTATTTT. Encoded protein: CASSILAGEFADTQYF.

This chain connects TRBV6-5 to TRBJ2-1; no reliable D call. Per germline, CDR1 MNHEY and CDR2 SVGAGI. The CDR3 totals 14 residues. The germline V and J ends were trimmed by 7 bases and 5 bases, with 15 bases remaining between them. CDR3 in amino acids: CASTRGITHNEQFF. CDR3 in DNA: TGTGCCAGCACCAGAGGAATAACACACAATGAGCAGTTCTTC.

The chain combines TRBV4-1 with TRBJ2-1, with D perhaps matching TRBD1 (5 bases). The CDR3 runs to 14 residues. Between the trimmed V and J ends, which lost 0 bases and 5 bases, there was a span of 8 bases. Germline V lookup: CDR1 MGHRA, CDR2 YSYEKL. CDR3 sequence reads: CASSQDTGDNEQFF. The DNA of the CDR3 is TGCGCCAGCAGCCAAGATACAGGAGACAATGAGCAGTTCTTC.

CDR3 region: CASSQTSWGRGRGNTIYF. The CDR3 bases are TGTGCCAGCAGCCAAACCTCCTGGGGCAGGGGGCGCGGAAACACCATATATTTT. The V call is TRBV7-9, the J call TRBJ1-3; 8 bases are shared with TRBD1. This CDR3 has 18 amino acids. After removal of 5 bases from V and 4 bases from J, the junction contained 16 bases not matched to a gene. Germline V gene lookup returns CDR1 SEHNR and CDR2 FQNEAQ (reference sequence).

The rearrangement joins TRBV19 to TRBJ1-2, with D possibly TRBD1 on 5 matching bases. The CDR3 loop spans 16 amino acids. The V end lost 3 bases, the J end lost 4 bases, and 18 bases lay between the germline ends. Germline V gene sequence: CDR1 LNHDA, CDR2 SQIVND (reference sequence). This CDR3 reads CASSIEFGRVVYGYTF. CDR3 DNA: TGTGCCAGTAGTATTGAATTCGGCAGGGTCGTCTATGGCTACACCTTC.

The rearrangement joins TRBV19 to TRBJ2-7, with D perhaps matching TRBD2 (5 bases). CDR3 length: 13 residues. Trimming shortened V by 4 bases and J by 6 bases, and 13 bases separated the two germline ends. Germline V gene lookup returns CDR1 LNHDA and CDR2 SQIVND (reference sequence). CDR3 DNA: TGTGCCAGTAGTACCCGAGGGTCGGGCGAGCAGTACTTC. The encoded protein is CASSTRGSGEQYF.

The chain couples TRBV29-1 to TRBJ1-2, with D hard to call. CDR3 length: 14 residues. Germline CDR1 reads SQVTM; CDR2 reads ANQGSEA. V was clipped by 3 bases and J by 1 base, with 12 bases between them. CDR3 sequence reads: CSVDRKDINYGYTF. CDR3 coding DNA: TGCAGCGTTGATAGGAAAGACATTAACTATGGCTACACCTTC.

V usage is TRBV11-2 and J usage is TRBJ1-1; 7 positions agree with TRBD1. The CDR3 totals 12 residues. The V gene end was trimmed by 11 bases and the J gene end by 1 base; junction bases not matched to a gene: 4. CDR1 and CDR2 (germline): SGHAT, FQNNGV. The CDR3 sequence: CAWTGGNTEAFF. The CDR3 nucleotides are TGTGCCTGGACAGGAGGGAACACTGAAGCTTTCTTT.

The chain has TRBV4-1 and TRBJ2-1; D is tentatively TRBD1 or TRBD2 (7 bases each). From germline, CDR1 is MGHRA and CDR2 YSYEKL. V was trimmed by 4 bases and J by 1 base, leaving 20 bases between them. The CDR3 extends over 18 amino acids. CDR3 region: CASSPQGEGRGSYNEQFF. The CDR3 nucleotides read TGCGCCAGCAGCCCCCAGGGGGAGGGTCGAGGATCCTACAATGAGCAGTTCTTC.

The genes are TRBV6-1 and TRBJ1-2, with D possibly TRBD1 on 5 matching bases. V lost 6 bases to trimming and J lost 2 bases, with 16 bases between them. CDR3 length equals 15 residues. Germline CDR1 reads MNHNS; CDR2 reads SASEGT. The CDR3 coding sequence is TGTGCCAGCAGGGGGGTTTCAGGTACGAACTATGGCTACACCTTC. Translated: CASRGVSGTNYGYTF.